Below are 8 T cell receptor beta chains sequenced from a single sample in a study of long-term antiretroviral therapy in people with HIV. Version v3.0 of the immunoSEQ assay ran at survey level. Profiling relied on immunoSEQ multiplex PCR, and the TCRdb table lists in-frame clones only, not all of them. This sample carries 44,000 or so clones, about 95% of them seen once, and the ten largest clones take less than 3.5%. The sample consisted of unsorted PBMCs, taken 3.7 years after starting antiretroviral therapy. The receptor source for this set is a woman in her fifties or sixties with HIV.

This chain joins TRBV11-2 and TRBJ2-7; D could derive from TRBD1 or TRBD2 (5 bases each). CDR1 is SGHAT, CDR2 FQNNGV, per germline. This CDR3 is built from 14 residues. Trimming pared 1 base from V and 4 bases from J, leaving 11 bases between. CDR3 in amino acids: CASSLGQGRYEQYF. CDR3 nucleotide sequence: TGTGCCAGCAGCTTAGGGCAGGGACGATACGAGCAGTACTTC.

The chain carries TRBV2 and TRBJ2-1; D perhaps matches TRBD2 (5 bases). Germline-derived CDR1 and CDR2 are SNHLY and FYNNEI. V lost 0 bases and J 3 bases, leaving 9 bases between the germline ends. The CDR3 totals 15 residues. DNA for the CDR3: TGTGCCAGCAGTGAAGCGGGGAGATACTACAATGAGCAGTTCTTC. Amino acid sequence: CASSEAGRYYNEQFF.

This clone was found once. The CDR3 DNA reads TGTGCCAGTAGTATTCTAGGGCGGGGAAACACCGGGGAGCTGTTTTTT. Its protein is CASSILGRGNTGELFF. The rearrangement joins TRBV19 to TRBJ2-2; maybe TRBD2 (6 bases). Germline V gene data show CDR1 as LNHDA and CDR2 as SQIVND (reference sequence). V lost 3 bases, J lost 2 bases, and 13 bases lay in between. This CDR3 spans 16 amino acids.

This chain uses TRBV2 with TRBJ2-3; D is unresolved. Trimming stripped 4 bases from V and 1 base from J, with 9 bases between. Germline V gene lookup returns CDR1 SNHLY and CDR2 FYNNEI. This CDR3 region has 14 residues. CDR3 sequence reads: CASSGQTGTDTQYF. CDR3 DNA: TGTGCCAGCAGTGGGCAAACAGGCACAGATACGCAGTATTTT.

CDR3 region: CASSFGPGSLHF. The CDR3 nucleotides read TGTGCCAGCAGCTTCGGTCCAGGATCCCTCCACTTT. V gene TRBV5-6 combines with J gene TRBJ1-6; D not certain. Trimming cost V 2 bases and J 14 bases, with 11 bases left between them. This CDR3 has 12 residues. In germline, CDR1 is SGHDT, CDR2 YYEEEE.

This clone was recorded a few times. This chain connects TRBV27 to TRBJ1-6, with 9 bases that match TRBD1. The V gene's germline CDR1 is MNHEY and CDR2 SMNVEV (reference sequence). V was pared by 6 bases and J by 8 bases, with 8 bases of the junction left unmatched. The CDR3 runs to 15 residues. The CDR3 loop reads CASSPFGQGYSPLHF. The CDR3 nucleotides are TGTGCCAGCAGCCCATTCGGACAGGGGTATTCACCCCTCCACTTT.

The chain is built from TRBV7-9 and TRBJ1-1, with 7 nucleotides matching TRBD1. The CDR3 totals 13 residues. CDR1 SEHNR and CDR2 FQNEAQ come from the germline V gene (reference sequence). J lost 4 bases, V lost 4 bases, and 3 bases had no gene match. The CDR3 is CASSSTGATEAFF. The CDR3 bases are TGTGCCAGCAGCTCTACAGGGGCCACTGAAGCTTTCTTT.

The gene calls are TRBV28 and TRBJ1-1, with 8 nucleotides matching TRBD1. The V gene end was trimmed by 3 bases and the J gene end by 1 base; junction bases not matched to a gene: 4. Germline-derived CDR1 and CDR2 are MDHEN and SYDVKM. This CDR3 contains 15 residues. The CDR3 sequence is CASSFPDRGNTEAFF. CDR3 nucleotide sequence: TGTGCCAGCAGTTTCCCCGACAGGGGGAACACTGAAGCTTTCTTT.